The rows below give T cell receptor beta chains drawn from one sample of a study of OX40 agonist ivuxolimab in advanced cancers. Here immunoSEQ multiplex PCR was the method, and the copy in TCRdb shows in-frame clones only, minus some. The sample comprises tens of thousands of clones, about four fifths of which are singletons, and under 8% rests with the top ten. The material sequenced was CD4+ or CD8+ T cells sorted from blood, taken in a trial of the OX40 agonist ivuxolimab. These receptors all come from an adult with an advanced solid tumor such as melanoma, head and neck, liver or kidney cancer. Both conserved end residues are part of each CDR3. A D gene is named only where the DNA matches it firmly. Size is stated for part of the rows, as once, few or many counts, or as a class when the clone is expanded.

D gene	V gene	clone size	J gene	CDR3 DNA	CDR3 protein
TRBD1	TRBV9	few	TRBJ1-2	TGTGCCAGCAGCGTTGGAGACAGGGGAGATAGAAAAACCTTC	CASSVGDRGDRKTF
.	TRBV18	.	TRBJ1-4	TGTGCCAGCTCACCGTCCAGGGATAGGATTGAAAAACTGTTTTTT	CASSPSRDRIEKLFF
.	TRBV11-3	.	TRBJ2-3	TGTGCCAGCAGCCCTGCAGGGGGGGCCTCAGATACGCAGTATTTT	CASSPAGGASDTQYF
TRBD1	TRBV7-8	.	TRBJ2-7	TGTGCCAGCAGCTCCCCCGGGACAGGGAGGTCACTACCCGTCTACGAGCAGTACTTC	CASSSPGTGRSLPVYEQYF
.	TRBV5-1	few	TRBJ1-6	TGCGCCAGCAGCTTGGCCGGAGGGATCACCGATAATTCACCCCTCCACTTT	CASSLAGGITDNSPLHF
.	TRBV11-1	.	TRBJ1-2	TGTGCCAGCAGCTTAAGACACAACTATGGCTACACCTTC	CASSLRHNYGYTF
TRBD1	TRBV6-6	.	TRBJ1-1	TGTGCCAGCAGTCCCCGGGACAGGAGGTCGGCAGCTTTCTTT	CASSPRDRRSAAFF
TRBD2	TRBV4-1	.	TRBJ2-7	TGCGCCAGCAGCCACCCTCTGGCGGGGGGGCGCTCCTACGAGCAGTACTTC	CASSHPLAGGRSYEQYF
TRBD2	TRBV27	.	TRBJ2-1	TGTGCCAGCGGCTCTCTAGCGGGGGGGTCCTACAATGAGCAGTTCTTC	CASGSLAGGSYNEQFF
.	TRBV7-6	once	TRBJ2-5	TGTGCCAGCAGCCCACAGGGTCGGGAGACCCAGTACTTC	CASSPQGRETQYF
.	TRBV30	.	TRBJ1-2	TGTGCCTGGACTGGATATTTTAACTATGGCTACACCTTC	CAWTGYFNYGYTF
.	TRBV2	.	TRBJ2-7	TGTGCCAGAACGTCCGAGGGGGGGTACGAGCAGTACTTC	CARTSEGGYEQYF
TRBD2	TRBV19	.	TRBJ2-5	TGTGCCAGTAGTATAGGGGTAGCGGGGGTGGGAGAGACCCAGTACTTC	CASSIGVAGVGETQYF
.	TRBV11-2	.	TRBJ1-3	TGTGCCAGCAGCCCCCTGATCACAACGGCTGGAAACACCATATATTTT	CASSPLITTAGNTIYF
.	TRBV18	.	TRBJ2-5	TGTGCCAGCTCACCGCAGGGAATCGGGGAGACCCAGTACTTC	CASSPQGIGETQYF
.	TRBV7-9	.	TRBJ2-7	TGTGCCAGCAGTTACATAGACTACGAGCAGTACTTC	CASSYIDYEQYF
TRBD2	TRBV9	.	TRBJ2-1	TGTGCCAGCAGCGCTACCTCACTAGCGTACTACAATGAGCAGTTCTTC	CASSATSLAYYNEQFF
.	TRBV20-1	.	TRBJ1-2	TGCAGTGCCCAAGCTAACTATGGCTACACCTTC	CSAQANYGYTF
.	TRBV7-2	.	TRBJ1-4	TGTGCCAGCAGCTTAGTTGGGGCCGAGGGTGAAAAACTGTTTTTT	CASSLVGAEGEKLFF
TRBD1	TRBV5-4	.	TRBJ2-6	TGTGCCAGCAGCTCCAAGGTCCCGGGACAGGTGGAACCTGGGGCCAACGTCCTGACTTTC	CASSSKVPGQVEPGANVLTF
.	TRBV11-3	.	TRBJ1-5	TGTGCCAGCAGCTACTCCCCCAATCAGCCCCAGCATTTT	CASSYSPNQPQHF
.	TRBV6-6	.	TRBJ1-2	TGTGCCAGCAGGGCGGGGGCAGGGGATCACTATGGCTACACCTTC	CASRAGAGDHYGYTF
.	TRBV18	few	TRBJ1-5	TGTGCCAGCTCTCGAGGCGAAAATCAGCCCCAGCATTTT	CASSRGENQPQHF
TRBD1	TRBV6-1	.	TRBJ1-2	TGTGCCAGCAGTCCGGACAGGGATCCTAACTATGGCTACACCTTC	CASSPDRDPNYGYTF
.	TRBV5-1	.	TRBJ1-6	TGCGCCAGCAGCGGTAACAGGGATTCACCCCTCCACTTT	CASSGNRDSPLHF
.	TRBV25-1	.	TRBJ2-3	TGTGCCAGCAGTGATGGGACCCTAGATACGCAGTATTTT	CASSDGTLDTQYF
.	TRBV19	.	TRBJ1-2	TGTGCCTCAGGGGCGATAGTCGACTATGGCTACACCTTC	CASGAIVDYGYTF
TRBD2	TRBV5-1	.	TRBJ2-1	TGCGCCAGCAGCGCCCGGGAGCGGGGGGGCCACAATGAGCAGTTCTTC	CASSARERGGHNEQFF
TRBD2	TRBV19	.	TRBJ2-3	TGTGCCAGTAATGAGCGGGGCTACTATACGCAGTATTTT	CASNERGYYTQYF
.	TRBV6-5	.	TRBJ1-5	TGTGCCAGCAGTTCCTCCGGGGCCGTGAATCAGCCCCAGCATTTT	CASSSSGAVNQPQHF
.	TRBV5-5	.	TRBJ2-7	TGTGCCAGCAGCTTGGGGGGGGCCGATTCCTACGAGCAGTACTTC	CASSLGGADSYEQYF
TRBD1	TRBV11-2	.	TRBJ1-1	TGTGCCAGCAGCCTGGACAGGGAAGCTTTCTTT	CASSLDREAFF
.	TRBV19	.	TRBJ2-1	TGTGCCAGTCGGTTCAGGGGCGGTAATGAGCAGTTCTTC	CASRFRGGNEQFF
.	TRBV10-3	.	TRBJ1-1	TGTGCCATAAGAGAAAACACTGAAGCTTTCTTT	CAIRENTEAFF
.	TRBV6-5	once	TRBJ1-6	TGTGCCAGCAGTTACGGTGCAGCCGATAATTCACCCCTCCACTTT	CASSYGAADNSPLHF
.	TRBV19	.	TRBJ1-1	TGTGCCAGTAGGGATGGGGGTGGGGCCTTGAACACTGAAGCTTTCTTT	CASRDGGGALNTEAFF
TRBD1	TRBV7-9	.	TRBJ2-7	TGTGCCAGCAGCACACAGGGGGCCAAAAGCTCCTACGAGCAGTACTTC	CASSTQGAKSSYEQYF
.	TRBV7-6	.	TRBJ1-1	TGTGCCAGCAGCTTCGACCACCCTGAAGCTTTCTTT	CASSFDHPEAFF
TRBD2	TRBV27	.	TRBJ2-7	TGTGCCAGCAGTTTATATGCGGGAGACTCCTACGAGCAGTACTTC	CASSLYAGDSYEQYF
TRBD1	TRBV10-3	.	TRBJ2-5	TGTGCCACATCCTTGGACAGGGAAGAGACCCAGTACTTC	CATSLDREETQYF
TRBD2	TRBV7-2	.	TRBJ2-5	TGTGCCAGCAGTCCCCTGGGACTAGCGGGAGGTGGAGAGACCCAGTACTTC	CASSPLGLAGGGETQYF
.	TRBV6-1	.	TRBJ1-1	TGTGCCAGCAGTGAAGCCAGGAAAGCTTTCTTT	CASSEARKAFF